These 14 T cell receptor beta chains originate from one sample sequenced in a study of T cells in localized non-small cell lung cancer. The method was immunoSEQ multiplex PCR; TCRdb's version includes in-frame clones alone and lacks a portion of them. The top ten clones hold about 5.6% of a sample with tens of thousands of clones, approximately 90% of them seen once. Sequencing used peripheral blood, obtained before any cancer treatment. The receptors derive from a woman aged 40 to 75 with stage I lung adenocarcinoma.

This clone was picked up a small number of times. J is TRBJ1-6 and V is TRBV6-5; a weak D match, TRBD1 (5 bases). Germline V gene sequence: CDR1 MNHEY, CDR2 SVGAGI. Trimming left V 7 bases short and J 5 bases short, with 12 bases between. The CDR3 is made up of 14 amino acids. CDR3 in amino acids: CASKSGHNNSPLHF. The CDR3 DNA reads TGTGCCAGCAAGTCAGGACATAATAATTCACCCCTCCACTTT.

The V and J genes are TRBV5-5 and TRBJ1-6; 8 bases map to TRBD1. Trimming removed 0 bases from V and 10 bases from J; junction bases left unmatched: 6. Germline values: CDR1 SGHKS, CDR2 YYEKEE (reference sequence). CDR3 length equals 15 residues. DNA for the CDR3: TGTGCCAGCAGCTTGGGGGCAGGGGGCGGGTCACCCCTCCACTTT. Translating gives CASSLGAGGGSPLHF.

V usage is TRBV30 and J usage is TRBJ1-1; D unclear. Per the germline V gene, CDR1 is GTSNPN and CDR2 is SVGIG (reference sequence). The CDR3 has 13 residues. Trimming pared 2 bases from V and 3 bases from J, leaving 10 bases between. The CDR3 bases are TGTGCCTGGAGTTCCGGCGGGGACACTGAAGCTTTCTTT. It translates to CAWSSGGDTEAFF.

V is TRBV9 and J is TRBJ1-1; possible D gene TRBD1, 5 bases. Germline CDR1 reads SGDLS; CDR2 reads YYNGEE. The CDR3 contains 13 residues. Trimming shortened V by 0 bases and J by 3 bases, and 6 bases separated the two germline ends. CDR3 loop: CASSVGGDTEAFF. As DNA, the CDR3 is TGTGCCAGCAGCGTAGGAGGGGACACTGAAGCTTTCTTT.

The rearrangement joins TRBV12-5 to TRBJ2-7; D is unresolved. Per the germline V gene, CDR1 is LGHNT and CDR2 is FRNRAP. V lost 6 bases, J lost 0 bases, and 15 bases lay in between. This CDR3 is 15 amino acids long. The chain's CDR3 is CASGPPVSGSYEQYF. The CDR3, as DNA: TGTGCTAGTGGACCCCCGGTTTCGGGCTCCTACGAGCAGTACTTC.

V is TRBV7-9 and J is TRBJ2-7; no reliable D call. Trimming stripped 5 bases from V and 1 base from J, with 9 bases between. Germline CDR1 and CDR2: SEHNR and FQNEAQ (reference sequence). This CDR3 is built from 13 residues. CDR3 nucleotides: TGTGCCAGCAGCCGCACGCTTTCCTACGAGCAGTACTTC. It yields the protein CASSRTLSYEQYF.

The chain recombines TRBV7-9 with TRBJ1-3; no clear D. Germline-derived CDR1 and CDR2 are SEHNR and FQNEAQ (reference sequence). The V and J ends lost 10 bases and 4 bases respectively, with 8 bases between them. The CDR3 sequence is 11 residues long. The CDR3 bases are TGTGCCAAAACCTCAGGAAACACCATATATTTT. Translated, it gives CAKTSGNTIYF.

The genes are TRBV5-1 and TRBJ1-3; 7 bases fit TRBD1. The ends lost 4 bases at V and 0 bases at J; junction bases unmatched: 7. In germline, CDR1 is SGHRS, CDR2 YFSETQ. This CDR3 comprises 16 residues. CDR3 residues: CASSRDGQVSGNTIYF. The CDR3 DNA reads as TGCGCCAGCAGCAGAGACGGACAGGTCTCTGGAAACACCATATATTTT.

The genes are TRBV5-1 and TRBJ2-3, with D perhaps TRBD2 (6 bases). V was pared by 4 bases and J by 6 bases, with 15 bases between. Germline lookup yields CDR1 SGHRS and CDR2 YFSETQ. The CDR3 contains 14 residues. The CDR3 protein is CASSEGEAWDTQYF. The CDR3 region has the DNA TGCGCCAGCAGCGAAGGGGAGGCCTGGGATACGCAGTATTTT.

The chain employs TRBV5-1 and TRBJ1-2; D uncertain. The germline V gene has CDR1 SGHRS and CDR2 YFSETQ. The CDR3 consists of 14 residues. Between the trimmed V and J ends, which lost 4 bases and 1 base, there was a span of 11 bases. The CDR3 spells CASSNTGGNYGYTF. CDR3 nucleotides: TGCGCCAGCAGCAATACGGGTGGTAACTATGGCTACACCTTC.

The gene calls are TRBV5-1 and TRBJ2-7; 9 positions match TRBD2. Germline lookup yields CDR1 SGHRS and CDR2 YFSETQ. This CDR3 has 14 residues. Losses at the gene ends were 5 bases for V and 4 bases for J; bases not matched to a gene: 7. The CDR3 DNA reads as TGCGCCAGCAGGTTTAGCGGGGGACCATACGAGCAGTACTTC. This sequence encodes CASRFSGGPYEQYF.

The gene calls are TRBV5-5 and TRBJ1-1, with D uncertain. The V gene lost 0 bases and the J gene lost 0 bases, with 6 bases spanning the gap. The CDR3 consists of 14 residues. Germline V gives CDR1 SGHKS, CDR2 YYEKEE (reference sequence). This chain's CDR3 is CASSLERLNTEAFF. For the CDR3, the DNA is TGTGCCAGCAGCTTGGAACGGCTGAACACTGAAGCTTTCTTT. The full variable domain, rest sourced from reference TRBV5-5 and TRBJ1-1, is DAGVTQSPTHLIKTRGQQVTLRCSPISGHKSVSWYQQVLGQGPQFIFQYYEKEERGRGNFPDRFSARQFPNYSSELNVNALLLGDSALYLCASSLERLNTEAFFGQGTRLTVV.

This chain uses TRBV5-4 with TRBJ2-7; tentatively, D is TRBD2 (5 bases). The length of the CDR3 is 15 residues. Trimming left V 0 bases short and J 2 bases short, with 12 bases between. CDR1 is SGHNT, CDR2 YYREEE, per germline (reference sequence). The CDR3 reads CASSLAGVPTYEQYF. CDR3 DNA: TGTGCCAGCAGCTTGGCCGGGGTTCCTACCTACGAGCAGTACTTC.

On this clone itself: The same CDR3 is also encoded by other DNA sequences in this sample. V usage is TRBV9 and J usage is TRBJ1-5; D gene ambiguous. Looked up from germline, CDR1 is SGDLS and CDR2 is YYNGEE. Trimming took off 5 bases at V and 10 bases at J, with 19 bases between the two ends. The CDR3 is 14 residues long. CDR3 in DNA: TGTGCCAGCAGTTCTGGAGCGGGAGAGGGACCCCAGCATTTT. Its translation is CASSSGAGEGPQHF.